The 14 T cell receptor beta chains reported below all come from one sample, sequenced in a study of T-cell memory formation after mild COVID-19. One entry per CDR3 protein, called by TCRdb with MiXCR from the 5' RACE reads. The data show around 450,000 distinct CDR3 sequences, approximately 24% seen once. What was sequenced was PBMCs or a T cell subset sorted from them (not recorded which). The receptor source for this set is an adult woman who had mild COVID-19 (a few samples of this study predate the infection). Cell type and time point are not known.

This chain joins TRBV7-3 and TRBJ1-1; the D is unclear. This CDR3 comprises 13 residues. The V end was cut by 5 bases, the J end by 5 bases, with 12 bases between. CDR1 and CDR2 from the germline V gene are SGHTA and FQGTGA. The DNA of the CDR3 is TGTGCCAGCAGCCTGGTGCAAGGGACTGAAGCTTTCTTT. Translated, it gives CASSLVQGTEAFF.

The CDR3 DNA sequence: TGCAGCGTCCACCCTCTCAGGACAGGGAACACTGAAGCTTTCTTT. This codes for CSVHPLRTGNTEAFF. This chain connects TRBV29-1 to TRBJ1-1; 7 bases agree with TRBD1. The CDR3 runs 15 residues. Germline V gene lookup returns CDR1 SQVTM and CDR2 ANQGSEA. Trimming took 6 bases from V and 1 from J; bases not matched to a gene: 11.

The gene calls are TRBV20-1 and TRBJ1-5, with D unresolved. Trimming pared 2 bases from V and 0 bases from J, leaving 20 bases between. This CDR3 is 18 amino acids long. Germline V gives CDR1 DFQATT, CDR2 SNEGSKA (reference sequence). CDR3 nucleotides: TGCAGTGCTAGACAGAAAAGGACCGGGTCTTATAGCAATCAGCCCCAGCATTTT. As protein: CSARQKRTGSYSNQPQHF.

The chain carries TRBV12-3 or TRBV12-4 and TRBJ1-2; tentatively, D is TRBD1 (5 bases). This CDR3 has 12 residues. Trimming pared 4 bases from V and 7 bases from J, leaving 10 bases between. This CDR3 is CASSWGEIGYTF. CDR3 DNA sequence: TGTGCCAGCAGTTGGGGGGAGATTGGCTACACCTTC.

The chain employs TRBV3-1 and TRBJ1-2; D is undetermined. The CDR3 spans 14 residues. V shed 4 bases and J shed 8 bases, with 17 bases lying between them. Germline-derived CDR1 and CDR2 are LGHDT and YNNKEL (reference sequence). The CDR3 coding sequence is TGTGCCAGCAGCCTACCCTCCGGGCGCCAAGGCTACACCTTC. This translates into CASSLPSGRQGYTF. Full variable domain (outside the CDR3, taken from reference TRBV3-1 and TRBJ1-2): DTAVSQTPKYLVTQMGNDKSIKCEQNLGHDTMYWYKQDSKKFLKIMFSYNNKELIINETVPNRFSPKSPDKAHLNLHINSLELGDSAVYFCASSLPSGRQGYTFGSGTRLTVV.

This clonotype was seen more than once but under ten times. The rearrangement links TRBV12-3 or TRBV12-4 to TRBJ1-5; tentatively, D is TRBD1 (5 bases). The CDR3 length is 13 residues. Trimming removed 2 bases from V and 5 bases from J, with 7 bases in between. Written as DNA, the CDR3 is TGTGCCAGCAGTTTAAGGGGTTATCAGCCCCAGCATTTT. Translating gives CASSLRGYQPQHF.

This chain's CDR3 is CASSRIRGAMDSLHF. The CDR3 nucleotides are TGTGCCAGCAGCCGAATAAGGGGGGCGATGGATTCCCTCCACTTT. The chain is built from TRBV12-3 or TRBV12-4 and TRBJ1-6, with D maybe TRBD1 (6 bases). V was shortened by 6 bases and J by 14 bases, with 23 bases between the two germline ends. CDR3 size: 15 residues.

This clonotype was counted at least ten times. The rearrangement joins TRBV7-2 to TRBJ2-7; 8 nucleotides match TRBD1. Germline CDR1 and CDR2: SGHTA and FQGNSA. V shed 2 bases and J 7 bases; nucleotides not matched to a gene: 7. CDR3 length: 14 residues. The DNA for the CDR3 is TGTGCCAGCAGCTTAAGACAGGGGCTGAAAGAGCAGTACTTC. Protein product: CASSLRQGLKEQYF. Variable domain in full (rest from reference TRBV7-2 and TRBJ2-7): GAGVSQSPSNKVTEKGKDVELRCDPISGHTALYWYRQSLGQGLEFLIYFQGNSAPDKSGLPSDRFSAERTGGSVSTLTIQRTQQEDSAVYLCASSLRQGLKEQYFGPGTRLTVT.

This chain links TRBV3-1 with TRBJ2-7; possibly TRBD2 for D (5 bases). CDR1 is LGHDT and CDR2 is YNNKEL in the germline V gene (reference sequence). Deletions cut 1 base from V and 6 bases from J, with 19 bases between. There are 16 residues in the CDR3. CDR3 nucleotides: TGTGCCAGCAGCCAAGGAGCCGGGATGAGGGCGTCCGAGCAGTACTTC. This gives the protein CASSQGAGMRASEQYF.

This clonotype appeared a few times. The chain is built from TRBV5-1 and TRBJ2-5; 7 bases fit TRBD1. Looked up from germline, CDR1 is SGHRS and CDR2 is YFSETQ. CDR3 length equals 15 residues. The junction had 7 bases not matched to a gene; V was cut back by 4 bases and J by 1 base. The CDR3 DNA reads as TGCGCCAGCAGCACCTACAGGGGACCCCAAGAGACCCAGTACTTC. This encodes CASSTYRGPQETQYF.

This clonotype has a handful of counts. CDR3 DNA: TGTGCCAGCAGTTTTGCCGGGACTTACAATGAGCAGTTCTTC. Protein product: CASSFAGTYNEQFF. The V and J genes are TRBV27 and TRBJ2-1; TRBD2 might be the D (6 bases). This CDR3 is 14 amino acids long. V lost 3 bases and J 4 bases, leaving 10 bases between the germline ends. The V gene's germline CDR1 is MNHEY and CDR2 SMNVEV (reference sequence).

In DNA form, the CDR3 reads TGTGCCAGCAGTATCGGGAGATTTAGCACAGATACGCAGTATTTT. Translation gives CASSIGRFSTDTQYF. The V and J genes are TRBV12-3 or TRBV12-4 and TRBJ2-3, with D possibly TRBD2 on 6 matching bases. This CDR3 region has 15 residues. The V gene lost 5 bases and the J gene lost 0 bases, with 12 bases spanning the gap.

This clonotype was detected a few times. The chain couples TRBV5-5 to TRBJ2-5; 7 bases align to TRBD1. This CDR3 contains 14 residues. Germline trimming cut 3 bases from V and 1 base from J; bases unmatched to any gene: 3. The germline V gene has CDR1 SGHKS and CDR2 YYEKEE (reference sequence). The chain's CDR3 is CASSYDRAQETQYF. CDR3 coding DNA: TGTGCCAGCAGCTACGACAGGGCCCAAGAGACCCAGTACTTC.

This clonotype has more than one count but fewer than ten. The chain employs TRBV30 and TRBJ2-1; possibly TRBD2 for D (6 bases). The CDR3 is 14 amino acids. The V end lost 2 bases, the J end lost 5 bases, and 13 bases lay between the germline ends. Per the germline V gene, CDR1 is GTSNPN and CDR2 is SVGIG (reference sequence). In DNA form, the CDR3 reads TGTGCCTGGAGTCCGGGGGTTGGGAACAATGAGCAGTTCTTC. Translated, it gives CAWSPGVGNNEQFF. Combining the CDR3 with reference TRBV30 and TRBJ2-1 gives the whole variable domain SQTIHQWPATLVQPVGSPLSLECTVEGTSNPNLYWYRQAAGRGLQLLFYSVGIGQISSEVPQNLSASRPQDRQFILSSKKLLLSDSGFYLCAWSPGVGNNEQFFGPGTRLTVL.